The clone carrying this T cell receptor (beta chain) appeared a single time. This sample stems from a study of CDR3 diversity in severe acne. The germline V and J ends were trimmed by 3 bases and 8 bases, with 11 bases remaining between them. CDR1 is SGHAT and CDR2 is FQDESV in the germline V gene (reference sequence). This CDR3 is built from 13 residues. MiXCR, applied by TCRdb to the PCR reads, yields one record per CDR3 protein. The sample lists tens of thousands of distinct CDR3 sequences, roughly 51% occurring once. This clonotype originated in a male donor in good health, without acne. The material sequenced was blood. V gene TRBV11-1 combines with J gene TRBJ2-1; no reliable D call. As DNA, the CDR3 is TGTGCCAGCAGCTTTAGTACGGGCGATGAGCAGTTCTTC. Amino acid sequence: CASSFSTGDEQFF.